The rows below give T cell receptor beta chains drawn from one sample of a study of control samples from healthy donors and cancer patients. The protocol was immunoSEQ multiplex PCR, while the TCRdb copy is restricted to in-frame clones and leaves out a portion. This sample carries some 150,000 clones, roughly 89% of them seen once, and the ten largest clones take approximately 6.8%. The sequenced sample was blood. These receptor sequences come from a young man in good health. The CDR3 runs from the conserved cysteine through the conserved F or W. D genes are given only for firm matches. A row's size may be missing; if present it is once, few, many or a size class.

clone size	D gene	V gene	J gene	CDR3 protein	CDR3 DNA
-	TRBD1	TRBV19	TRBJ1-2	CASRKTGGNYGYTF	TGTGCCAGTAGAAAGACAGGGGGGAACTATGGCTACACCTTC
-	-	TRBV5-4	TRBJ2-3	CASWDRRTDTQYF	TGTGCCAGCTGGGACCGCCGGACAGATACGCAGTATTTT
-	-	TRBV7-2	TRBJ1-6	CASSLDRNSPLHF	TGTGCCAGCAGCTTAGACAGAAATTCACCCCTCCACTTT
-	TRBD2	TRBV25-1	TRBJ2-5	CASSDLPAGNQETQYF	TGTGCCAGCAGTGATCTCCCAGCGGGGAACCAAGAGACCCAGTACTTC
-	-	TRBV11-3	TRBJ1-1	CASSLRGSTEAFF	TGTGCCAGCAGCTTACGAGGTTCCACTGAAGCTTTCTTT
-	-	TRBV15	TRBJ2-7	CATSRLDGWYEQYF	TGTGCCACCAGCAGGTTGGACGGGTGGTACGAGCAGTACTTC
-	-	TRBV6-6	TRBJ2-4	CASSYSRQGAKNIQYF	TGTGCCAGCAGTTACTCGAGGCAGGGGGCCAAAAACATTCAGTACTTC
-	TRBD1	TRBV4-1	TRBJ2-4	CASSQSPTGENIQYF	TGCGCCAGCAGCCAATCTCCGACAGGGGAGAACATTCAGTACTTC
-	TRBD1	TRBV11-2	TRBJ2-5	CASSLGQGETQYF	TGTGCCAGCAGCTTAGGACAGGGGGAGACCCAGTACTTC
-	-	TRBV15	TRBJ1-5	CATSSRGNSNQPQHF	TGTGCCACCAGCAGTAGGGGAAATAGCAATCAGCCCCAGCATTTT
-	TRBD1	TRBV7-6	TRBJ2-7	CASSPSGTGNYEQYF	TGTGCCAGCAGCCCGTCCGGGACAGGGAACTACGAGCAGTACTTC
-	TRBD2	TRBV27	TRBJ2-5	CASSLLGLAGETQYF	TGTGCCAGCAGTTTATTGGGACTAGCGGGGGAGACCCAGTACTTC
-	TRBD1	TRBV9	TRBJ2-5	CASSPGTGAGETQYF	TGTGCCAGCAGCCCCGGGACAGGGGCGGGAGAGACCCAGTACTTC
-	TRBD2	TRBV6-2/TRBV6-3	TRBJ2-3	CASSYPAGADTDTQYF	TGTGCCAGCAGTTACCCAGCGGGGGCCGACACAGATACGCAGTATTTT
-	TRBD1	TRBV2	TRBJ1-4	CATLARGNEKLFF	TGTGCCACCCTGGCCAGGGGGAATGAAAAACTGTTTTTT
-	-	TRBV11-2	TRBJ1-1	CASSFSRPGGAEAFF	TGTGCCAGCAGCTTCAGTAGGCCGGGAGGCGCTGAAGCTTTCTTT
once	-	TRBV9	TRBJ1-2	CASSGAWTAGYGYTF	TGTGCCAGCAGCGGAGCCTGGACAGCTGGTTATGGCTACACCTTC
-	TRBD1	TRBV19	TRBJ2-5	CASSIGDSAETQYF	TGTGCCAGTAGTATAGGGGACAGTGCAGAGACCCAGTACTTC
-	-	TRBV2	TRBJ1-4	CASRQAYSEKLFF	TGTGCCAGCAGACAGGCTTACAGTGAAAAACTGTTTTTT
once	-	TRBV7-9	TRBJ2-7	CASSLEPFYEQYF	TGTGCCAGCAGCCTGGAGCCGTTCTACGAGCAGTACTTC
-	-	TRBV4-2	TRBJ1-1	CASSQVLDLNTEAFF	TGTGCCAGCAGCCAAGTTCTGGATCTGAACACTGAAGCTTTCTTT
-	-	TRBV6-2/TRBV6-3	TRBJ1-5	CASSPNYNQPQHF	TGTGCCAGCAGTCCAAATTACAATCAGCCCCAGCATTTT
-	-	TRBV28	TRBJ1-2	CASSLWTLVNYGYTF	TGTGCCAGCAGTTTATGGACCCTCGTAAACTATGGCTACACCTTC
-	-	TRBV4-1	TRBJ2-2	CASSQISGDTGELFF	TGCGCCAGCAGCCAAATTTCGGGGGACACCGGGGAGCTGTTTTTT
-	-	TRBV2	TRBJ1-2	CASSKGGLNYGYTF	TGTGCCAGCAGTAAGGGAGGACTTAACTATGGCTACACCTTC
-	-	TRBV30	TRBJ1-1	CAWIPGGRYTEAFF	TGTGCCTGGATCCCGGGGGGCAGGTACACTGAAGCTTTCTTT
-	-	TRBV30	TRBJ2-5	CAWSVGETQYF	TGTGCCTGGAGTGTAGGGGAGACCCAGTACTTC
-	-	TRBV29-1	TRBJ1-3	CSVGDSGNTIYF	TGCAGCGTGGGAGATTCTGGAAACACCATATATTTT
-	TRBD2	TRBV25-1	TRBJ2-1	CASSEASGVSYNEQFF	TGTGCCAGCAGTGAGGCTAGCGGCGTCTCCTACAATGAGCAGTTCTTC
-	-	TRBV20-1	TRBJ2-2	CSASGGRELFF	TGCAGTGCTAGTGGTGGCCGGGAGCTGTTTTTT
-	TRBD1	TRBV2	TRBJ2-7	CASSERTGGSNEQYF	TGTGCCAGCAGTGAAAGGACAGGGGGATCCAACGAGCAGTACTTC
-	TRBD1	TRBV11-2	TRBJ1-6	CASSRGQGNSPLHF	TGTGCCAGCAGCCGAGGACAGGGGAATTCACCCCTCCACTTT
-	-	TRBV7-2	TRBJ1-5	CASSLSNQPQHF	TGTGCCAGCAGCTTATCCAATCAGCCCCAGCATTTT
-	-	TRBV6-5	TRBJ2-7	CASGTPGEQYF	TGTGCCAGCGGCACTCCTGGGGAGCAGTACTTC
-	-	TRBV5-3	TRBJ2-6	CARSLARDSGANVLTF	TGTGCCAGAAGCTTGGCCAGGGATTCTGGGGCCAACGTCCTGACTTTC
-	-	TRBV7-2	TRBJ1-5	CASRGQGDQPQHF	TGTGCCAGCCGGGGGCAGGGCGATCAGCCCCAGCATTTT
-	TRBD2	TRBV6-6	TRBJ2-3	CASSQTSGGVSTDTQYF	TGTGCCAGCAGTCAGACTAGCGGGGGGGTTAGCACAGATACGCAGTATTTT
-	-	TRBV3-1/TRBV3-2	TRBJ1-1	CASSQLNTEAFF	TGTGCCAGCAGCCAACTGAACACTGAAGCTTTCTTT
-	TRBD1	TRBV27	TRBJ1-6	CASSLKLAGGSYNSPLHF	TGTGCCAGCAGTTTAAAGTTGGCAGGGGGTTCCTATAATTCACCCCTCCACTTT
-	TRBD1	TRBV29-1	TRBJ2-5	CSVWTGPSQETQYF	TGCAGCGTTTGGACAGGGCCGTCGCAAGAGACCCAGTACTTC
-	-	TRBV15	TRBJ1-4	CATNRGATNEKLFF	TGTGCCACTAACCGAGGTGCAACTAATGAAAAACTGTTTTTT
-	-	TRBV5-1	TRBJ1-1	CASSAGERMNTEAFF	TGCGCCAGCTCGGCGGGGGAACGGATGAACACTGAAGCTTTCTTT
-	-	TRBV10-2	TRBJ1-6	CASSDRGISSPLHF	TGCGCCAGCAGTGATCGGGGCATTAGTTCACCCCTCCACTTT
-	-	TRBV6-6	TRBJ2-5	CASSQGYQTQYF	TGTGCCAGCAGTCAGGGTTATCAGACCCAGTACTTC
-	TRBD1	TRBV6-2/TRBV6-3	TRBJ1-2	CASSPGQVLSGYTF	TGTGCCAGCAGTCCCGGACAGGTATTATCTGGCTACACCTTC
-	-	TRBV6-6	TRBJ1-5	CASSYYRDPGPQHF	TGTGCCAGCAGTTACTACAGGGACCCCGGGCCCCAGCATTTT
once	-	TRBV19	TRBJ1-2	CASRDAGYGYTF	TGTGCCAGTAGAGATGCGGGCTATGGCTACACCTTC
-	-	TRBV6-1	TRBJ1-6	CASSEGPYNSPLHF	TGTGCCAGCAGTGAGGGACCGTATAATTCACCCCTCCACTTT
-	TRBD1	TRBV5-4	TRBJ1-2	CASSMGQEFLANYGYTF	TGTGCCAGCAGCATGGGACAGGAGTTCCTTGCTAACTATGGCTACACCTTC
-	TRBD2	TRBV19	TRBJ2-1	CASSIYSSGVYNEQFF	TGTGCCAGTAGTATATATTCTAGCGGGGTATACAATGAGCAGTTCTTC
-	-	TRBV28	TRBJ1-4	CASTQGLWEKLFF	TGTGCCAGCACGCAGGGTCTATGGGAAAAACTGTTTTTT
-	-	TRBV25-1	TRBJ1-2	CASSRGYYGYTF	TGTGCCAGCAGTAGGGGCTACTATGGCTACACCTTC
few	TRBD2	TRBV2	TRBJ2-3	CASSAGGGGAPTDTQYF	TGTGCCAGCAGCGCGGGAGGCGGGGGGGCCCCGACAGATACGCAGTATTTT
-	-	TRBV2	TRBJ2-7	CASGGIDEQYF	TGTGCCAGCGGGGGTATCGACGAGCAGTACTTC